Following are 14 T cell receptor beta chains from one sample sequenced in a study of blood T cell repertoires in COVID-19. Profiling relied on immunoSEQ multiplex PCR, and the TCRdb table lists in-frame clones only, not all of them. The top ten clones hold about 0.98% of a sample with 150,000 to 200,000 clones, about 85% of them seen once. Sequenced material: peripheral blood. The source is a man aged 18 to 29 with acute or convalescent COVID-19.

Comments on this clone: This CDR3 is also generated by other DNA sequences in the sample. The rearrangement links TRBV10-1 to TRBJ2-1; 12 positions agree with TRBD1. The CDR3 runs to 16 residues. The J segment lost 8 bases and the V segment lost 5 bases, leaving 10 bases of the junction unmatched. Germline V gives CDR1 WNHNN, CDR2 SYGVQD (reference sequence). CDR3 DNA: TGCGCCAGCAGTTACACCCGGGACAGGGGGCTGGATGAGCAGTTCTTC. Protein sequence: CASSYTRDRGLDEQFF.

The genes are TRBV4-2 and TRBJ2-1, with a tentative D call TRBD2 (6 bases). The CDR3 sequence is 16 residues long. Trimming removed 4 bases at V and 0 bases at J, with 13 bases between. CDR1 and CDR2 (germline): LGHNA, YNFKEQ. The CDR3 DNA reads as TGTGCCAGCAGCCCGGGGGACGCAAGCTCCTACAATGAGCAGTTCTTC. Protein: CASSPGDASSYNEQFF.

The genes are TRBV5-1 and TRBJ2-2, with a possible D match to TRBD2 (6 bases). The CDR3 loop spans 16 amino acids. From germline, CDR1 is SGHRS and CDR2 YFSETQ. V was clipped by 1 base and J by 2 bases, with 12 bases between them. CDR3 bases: TGCGCCAGCAGCTTGTGGGGGGAAATAAACACCGGGGAGCTGTTTTTT. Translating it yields CASSLWGEINTGELFF.

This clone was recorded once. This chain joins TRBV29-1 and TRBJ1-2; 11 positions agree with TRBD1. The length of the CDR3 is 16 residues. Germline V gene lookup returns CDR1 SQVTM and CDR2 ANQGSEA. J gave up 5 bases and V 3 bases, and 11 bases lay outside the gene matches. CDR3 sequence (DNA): TGCAGCGTTGACCCGGGACAGGGGGGTCGGCGTTATGGCTACACCTTC. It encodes CSVDPGQGGRRYGYTF.

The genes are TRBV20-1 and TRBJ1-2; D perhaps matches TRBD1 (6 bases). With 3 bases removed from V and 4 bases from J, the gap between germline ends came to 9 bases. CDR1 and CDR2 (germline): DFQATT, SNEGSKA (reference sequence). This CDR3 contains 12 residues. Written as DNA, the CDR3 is TGCAGTGCTAGTGAAGGGGGCTATGGCTACACCTTC. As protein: CSASEGGYGYTF.

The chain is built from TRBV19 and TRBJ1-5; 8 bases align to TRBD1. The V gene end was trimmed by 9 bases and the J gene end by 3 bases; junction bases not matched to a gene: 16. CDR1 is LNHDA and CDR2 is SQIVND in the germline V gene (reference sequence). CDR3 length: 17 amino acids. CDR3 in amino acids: CASPRCPGTGFNQPQHF. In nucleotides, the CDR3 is TGTGCCAGCCCACGATGCCCCGGGACAGGTTTCAATCAGCCCCAGCATTTT.

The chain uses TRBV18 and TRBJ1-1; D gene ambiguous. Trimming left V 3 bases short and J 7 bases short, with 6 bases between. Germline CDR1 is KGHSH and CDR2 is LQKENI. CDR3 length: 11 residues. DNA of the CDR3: TGTGCCAGCTCACCTAATGTTGAAGCTTTCTTT. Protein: CASSPNVEAFF.

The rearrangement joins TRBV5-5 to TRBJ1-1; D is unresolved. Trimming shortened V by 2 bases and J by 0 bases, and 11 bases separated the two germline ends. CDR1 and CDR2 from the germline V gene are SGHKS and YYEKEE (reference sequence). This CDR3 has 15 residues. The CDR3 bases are TGTGCCAGCAGCTTAAGTATTCCTATGAACACTGAAGCTTTCTTT. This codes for CASSLSIPMNTEAFF.

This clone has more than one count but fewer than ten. The CDR3 spells CASSRESTEAFF. The CDR3 DNA is TGTGCCAGCAGCCGGGAGAGTACTGAAGCTTTCTTT. This rearrangement joins TRBV3-1 (or the pseudogene TRBV3-2) to TRBJ1-1, with D hard to call. The CDR3 runs to 12 residues. The germline V gene encodes CDR1 LGHDT and CDR2 YNNKEL (reference sequence). V lost 4 bases, J lost 5 bases, and 8 bases lay in between.

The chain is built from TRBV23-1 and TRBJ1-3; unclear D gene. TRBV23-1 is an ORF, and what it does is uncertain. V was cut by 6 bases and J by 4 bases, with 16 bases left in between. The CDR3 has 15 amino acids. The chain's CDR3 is CASSHGRSGGNTIYF. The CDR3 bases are TGCGCCAGCAGCCATGGACGAAGCGGAGGAAACACCATATATTTT.

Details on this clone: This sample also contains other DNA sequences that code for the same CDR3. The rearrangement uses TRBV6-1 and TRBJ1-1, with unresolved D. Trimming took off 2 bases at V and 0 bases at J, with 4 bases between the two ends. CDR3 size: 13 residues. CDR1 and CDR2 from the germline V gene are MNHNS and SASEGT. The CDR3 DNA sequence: TGTGCCAGCAGTGAAAGAGTGAACACTGAAGCTTTCTTT. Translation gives CASSERVNTEAFF.

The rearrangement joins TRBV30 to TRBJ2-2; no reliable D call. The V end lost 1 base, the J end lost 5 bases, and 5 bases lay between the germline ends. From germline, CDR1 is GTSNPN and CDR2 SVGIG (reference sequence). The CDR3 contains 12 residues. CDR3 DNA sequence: TGTGCCTGGAGTGGGGCGACCGGGGAGCTGTTTTTT. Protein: CAWSGATGELFF.

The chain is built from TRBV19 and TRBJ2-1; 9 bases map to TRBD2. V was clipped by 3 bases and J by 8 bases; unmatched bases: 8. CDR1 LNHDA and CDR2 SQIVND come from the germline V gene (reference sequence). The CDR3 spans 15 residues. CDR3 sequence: CASSIQAGGRYEQFF. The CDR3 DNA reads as TGTGCCAGTAGTATCCAGGCGGGGGGGCGTTATGAGCAGTTCTTC.

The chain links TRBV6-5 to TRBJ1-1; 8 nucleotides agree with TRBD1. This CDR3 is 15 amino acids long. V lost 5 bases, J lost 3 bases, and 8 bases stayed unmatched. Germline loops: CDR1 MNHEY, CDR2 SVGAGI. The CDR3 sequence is CASSLDRGGDTEAFF. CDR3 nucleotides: TGTGCCAGCAGTCTAGACAGGGGTGGGGACACTGAAGCTTTCTTT.